Listed here are 15 T cell receptor beta chains from one sample, sequenced in a study of cytomegalovirus exposure and HLA in healthy donors (TCRdb year 2017). The library was made by the immunoSEQ multiplex PCR assay. For the multiplex PCR, a mixture combining 60 forward primers for TCR Vbeta segments and 13 reverse primers for TCR Jbeta segments was used. Imported from immuneACCESS, the table was reduced by TCRdb to in-frame sequences with V and J called. These copies leave out some clones; in studies compared against another copy, an unresolved V gene accounts for under half, and the cause of the remainder is not known. This sample holds 140,000 to 150,000 clones; approximately 63% were observed only once. Of the sample, under 2.5% is held by the ten largest clones. Sequencing used PBMCs. Receptors were obtained from a woman between 55 and 75 years old in good health and CMV-seropositive.

This clone has more than one count but fewer than ten. This rearrangement joins TRBV6-4 to TRBJ1-6, with D perhaps matching TRBD1 (5 bases). This CDR3 has 14 residues. Per germline, CDR1 MRHNA and CDR2 SNTAGT. Trimming pared 6 bases from V and 7 bases from J, leaving 13 bases between. CDR3 protein: CASSPTPGNSPLHF. The CDR3 coding sequence is TGTGCCAGCAGCCCCACCCCAGGGAATTCACCCCTCCACTTT.

CDR3 residues: CARTQTGDSYEQYF. The CDR3 bases are TGTGCCAGGACACAGACAGGGGACTCCTACGAGCAGTACTTC. This sequence joins TRBV6-4 and TRBJ2-7; 8 bases agree with TRBD1. Germline CDR1 reads MRHNA; CDR2 reads SNTAGT. With V trimmed by 9 bases and J by 0 bases, 7 bases remained unmatched. This CDR3 comprises 14 residues.

V and J are TRBV18 and TRBJ1-3; D remains ambiguous. Germline V gene lookup returns CDR1 KGHSH and CDR2 LQKENI. V shed 2 bases and J shed 4 bases, with 12 bases lying between them. The CDR3 covers 15 residues. Here the CDR3 DNA reads TGTGCCAGCTCACCATTAAGCGGCGACGGAAACACCATATATTTT. Residues: CASSPLSGDGNTIYF.

The rearrangement uses TRBV25-1 and TRBJ1-2; tentative D call: TRBD1 (5 bases). CDR1 MGHDK and CDR2 SYGVNS come from the germline V gene. The CDR3 covers 13 residues. Deletions cut 5 bases from V and 8 bases from J, with 15 bases between. This CDR3 reads CASSPHGGIGYTF. In nucleotides, the CDR3 is TGTGCCAGCAGTCCTCACGGGGGAATCGGCTACACCTTC.

The V call is TRBV12-2, the J call TRBJ1-3; the DNA was not compared with TRBD1, the D call given in the table. TRBV12-2 is labeled a pseudogene. There are 15 residues in the CDR3. The DNA of the CDR3 is TGTGCAAGTCCCCAGCCCAGGCACTCTGGAAACACCATATATTTT. Translating gives CASPQPRHSGNTIYF.

The chain combines TRBV25-1 with TRBJ1-1; no reliable D call. V lost 1 base to trimming and J lost 4 bases, with 10 bases between them. Germline-derived CDR1 and CDR2 are MGHDK and SYGVNS. CDR3 length: 14 amino acids. The CDR3 DNA is TGTGCCAGCAGTGAATCCCGAGTTACCACTGAAGCTTTCTTT. Its protein product is CASSESRVTTEAFF.

The chain employs TRBV28 and TRBJ1-1, with 7 bases identical to TRBD1. This CDR3 comprises 17 residues. CDR1 MDHEN and CDR2 SYDVKM come from the germline V gene. With V trimmed by 1 base and J by 5 bases, 13 bases remained unmatched. Written as DNA, the CDR3 is TGTGCCAGCAGTTTATTGTGGGCAGGGGGTGGAAAGACTGAAGCTTTCTTT. Protein: CASSLLWAGGGKTEAFF.

The rearrangement joins TRBV28 to TRBJ2-5, with 8 bases lining up with TRBD2. The ends lost 7 bases at V and 4 bases at J; junction bases unmatched: 11. There are 15 residues in the CDR3. In germline, CDR1 is MDHEN, CDR2 SYDVKM. The DNA of the CDR3 is TGTGCCAGCAACACCCCGGGAGGGTTGGGAGAGACCCAGTACTTC. This sequence encodes CASNTPGGLGETQYF.

The rearrangement joins TRBV5-1 to TRBJ1-1; a possible D gene is TRBD1 (5 bases). This CDR3 has 14 amino acids. V lost 0 bases, J lost 5 bases, and 11 bases lay in between. CDR1 is SGHRS, CDR2 YFSETQ, per germline. As DNA, the CDR3 is TGCGCCAGCAGCTTGGCCGGGGGGGGAACTGAAGCTTTCTTT. Protein sequence: CASSLAGGGTEAFF.

Turning to this clone: This CDR3 is also generated by other DNA sequences in the sample. The chain links TRBV18 to TRBJ2-1, with D perhaps TRBD2 (6 bases). The CDR3 length is 14 residues. With 3 bases removed from V and 8 bases from J, the gap between germline ends came to 14 bases. The germline V gene has CDR1 KGHSH and CDR2 LQKENI. The CDR3 DNA reads as TGTGCCAGCTCACCGCCGGGACTCCCAGATGAGCAGTTCTTC. Amino acids: CASSPPGLPDEQFF.

Written as DNA, the CDR3 is TGTGCCAGCAGCGTGAGCGGGAGCTCCTACAATGAGCAGTTCTTC. Protein sequence: CASSVSGSSYNEQFF. This rearrangement joins TRBV9 to TRBJ2-1; 8 positions agree with TRBD2. J was trimmed by 0 bases and V by 2 bases; bases with no gene match: 1. CDR1 and CDR2 from the germline V gene are SGDLS and YYNGEE. The CDR3 has 15 amino acids.

The chain carries TRBV19 and TRBJ2-5, with a weak D call TRBD1 (5 bases). Per the germline V gene, CDR1 is LNHDA and CDR2 is SQIVND (reference sequence). The germline V and J ends were trimmed by 11 bases and 1 base, with 14 bases remaining between them. This CDR3 has 13 amino acids. The CDR3 sequence: CASSGRAQETQYF. The CDR3 nucleotides read TGTGCCTCCTCGGGCAGGGCCCAAGAGACCCAGTACTTC.

The V call is TRBV7-9, the J call TRBJ1-1; 10 bases fit TRBD1. The ends lost 4 bases at V and 5 bases at J; junction bases unmatched: 7. The CDR3 consists of 15 residues. The V gene's germline CDR1 is SEHNR and CDR2 FQNEAQ (reference sequence). The CDR3 DNA sequence: TGTGCCAGCAGCTCGTGGACAGGGGGGGAAACTGAAGCTTTCTTT. Protein: CASSSWTGGETEAFF.

Written as DNA, the CDR3 is TGTGCCAGCAGCCCAGATCTAGCTGGGACAGATACGCAGTATTTT. Translated: CASSPDLAGTDTQYF. V gene TRBV9 combines with J gene TRBJ2-3, with TRBD2 as a possible D gene (5 bases). This CDR3 spans 15 amino acids. Germline V gene data show CDR1 as SGDLS and CDR2 as YYNGEE. Trimming took 4 bases from V and 3 from J, leaving 15 bases between them.

This clone appeared a few times. This chain links TRBV9 with TRBJ1-5; D unclear. Germline V CDR1 and CDR2: SGDLS, YYNGEE. This CDR3 contains 15 residues. Trimming shortened V by 4 bases and J by 1 base, and 12 bases separated the two germline ends. The CDR3 coding sequence is TGTGCCAGCAGCATGGGCCGCCCAAGCAATCAGCCCCAGCATTTT. Its translation is CASSMGRPSNQPQHF.